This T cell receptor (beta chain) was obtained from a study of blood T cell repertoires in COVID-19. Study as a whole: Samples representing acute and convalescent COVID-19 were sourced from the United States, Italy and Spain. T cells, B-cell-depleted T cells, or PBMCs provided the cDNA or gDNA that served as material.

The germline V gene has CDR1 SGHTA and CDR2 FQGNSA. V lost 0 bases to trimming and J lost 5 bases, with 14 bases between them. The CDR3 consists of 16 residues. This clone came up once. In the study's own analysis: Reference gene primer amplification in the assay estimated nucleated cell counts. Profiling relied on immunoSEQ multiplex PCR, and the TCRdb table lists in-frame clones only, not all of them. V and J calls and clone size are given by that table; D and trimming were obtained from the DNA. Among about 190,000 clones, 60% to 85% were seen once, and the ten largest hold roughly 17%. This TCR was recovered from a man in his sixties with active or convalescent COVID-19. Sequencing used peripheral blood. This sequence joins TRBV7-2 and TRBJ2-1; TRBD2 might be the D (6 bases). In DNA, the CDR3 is TGTGCCAGCAGCTTAGCCTCTGGGACTGGACACAATGAGCAGTTCTTC. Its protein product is CASSLASGTGHNEQFF.